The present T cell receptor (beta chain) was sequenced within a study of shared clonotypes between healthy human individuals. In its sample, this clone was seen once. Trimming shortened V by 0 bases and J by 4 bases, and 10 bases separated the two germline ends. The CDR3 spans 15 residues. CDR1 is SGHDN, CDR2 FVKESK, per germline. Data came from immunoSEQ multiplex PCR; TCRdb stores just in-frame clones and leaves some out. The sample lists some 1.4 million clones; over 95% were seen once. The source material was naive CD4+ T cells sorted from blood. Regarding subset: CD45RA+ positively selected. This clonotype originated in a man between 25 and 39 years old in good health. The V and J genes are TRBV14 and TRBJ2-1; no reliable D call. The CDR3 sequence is CASSQDSDQYNEQFF. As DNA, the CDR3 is TGTGCCAGCAGCCAAGATTCTGACCAATACAATGAGCAGTTCTTC.